This record concerns one TCR beta chain sequence. This clone was found once. There is no known antigen for this receptor. Per-nucleotide qualities are absent, and no much larger clonotype sits a single base away. These data belong to a study of OX40 agonist ivuxolimab in advanced cancers. About the full investigation: Ivuxolimab was an agonistic, fully human IgG2 monoclonal antibody directed against OX40 (CD134), a costimulatory receptor. Intravenous ivuxolimab was administered to patients every 2 weeks at six dose levels: 0.01, 0.1, 0.3, 1.5, 3 and 10 mg/kg. Among the roughly 50 dose-escalation patients, 19 had hepatocellular carcinoma, around 15 melanoma, 9 renal cell carcinoma and 9 head and neck cancer. The dose-escalation cohort was over 70% male with a mean age of approximately 59 years, ranging from about 23 to 85. Patients were allowed to have had prior anti-PD-1, anti-PD-L1 or anti-CTLA-4 therapy, and 40% of the dose-escalation patients had previously received checkpoint inhibitors. Partial responses occurred in three dose-escalation patients, of whom one had hepatocellular carcinoma and two had cutaneous melanoma. The purpose of peripheral TCRbeta sequencing was to test whether ivuxolimab changed TCR sequence diversity and led to clonal T-cell expansion. The paper covers the monotherapy dose-escalation part of the phase I ivuxolimab trial, which included N ≈ 50 patients. Broader findings and caveats from the paper: After ivuxolimab, CD8+ T cells had more expanded clones than CD4+ T cells on average. Low levels of normalized T-cell clonal expansion were also seen in some nonresponding patients. Which antigens the clonally expanded peripheral T cells were specific for was not determined. In partial responders in the 0.1-3.0 mg/kg groups, normalized peripheral clonal expansion was found to be among the lowest, especially among CD8+ T cells. At doses of 0.1 to 3.0 mg/kg, clonal expansion of both CD4+ and CD8+ blood T cells was observed from baseline to week 6.

Patients with autoimmune disease history or receiving systemic immunosuppression were excluded from the trial. Peripheral blood for TCR sequencing was collected from all dose cohorts at baseline, on cycle 4 day 1, and on cycle 7 day 1. The samples were taken from a phase I, first-in-human, multicenter, open-label dose-escalation trial of ivuxolimab. Adults with locally advanced or metastatic head and neck squamous cell, hepatocellular, melanoma or renal cell carcinoma were enrolled in the trial. CD4+ and CD8+ T cells were sorted separately from peripheral blood before TCR sequencing. To sequence the TCRbeta CDR3 region, genomic DNA was isolated from the sorted cells. TCRbeta CDR3 regions were sequenced using the immunoSEQ Assay. This immuneACCESS table, as held by TCRdb, lists in-frame sequences with V and J called but not all clones. Of the missing ones, under half trace to an unresolved V gene in checked studies; the others have no known cause. This sample holds some 66,000 clones; approximately 91% were observed only once. The ten largest clones represent around 0.29% of the sample.

Sequencing was performed on CD4+ or CD8+ T cells sorted from blood, taken in a trial of the OX40 agonist ivuxolimab. The TCR originated in an adult with an advanced solid tumor such as melanoma, head and neck, liver or kidney cancer.

The DNA sequence follows: TGTGCCAGCAGTTCTACGACTAGCGGGAGCTCCTATTATGAGCAGTTCTTC. Its protein reads: CASSSTTSGSSYYEQFF. The sequence joins TRBV27 to TRBJ2-1; TRBD2 lines up with 12 middle nucleotides. The germline V gene (reference sequence) specifies MNHEY as CDR1 and SMNVEV as CDR2. Germline trimming amounts to 4 bases on V and 8 bases on J, with 12 as the count of junction bases outside the gene matches. Including cysteine and phenylalanine, the CDR3 has 17 amino acids. Of all the DNA, just the CDR3 is kept, 51 bases in frame from base 1.